This TCR beta chain is from a study of T and B cells in COVID-19 patients. Across the study: COVID-19 patients gave peripheral blood either during active infection or after recovery. The recovered cohort's median age was approximately 34 years, versus roughly 63 years in active infection. Study-wide points: No sequencing was yet done of CD4+, regulatory or CD8+ subsets, or of SARS-CoV-2-responsive or tetramer+ sorted cells. At recovery TRB diversity and richness exceeded healthy donors, after highly clonal active COVID-19 repertoires.

Each TRB amplification used about 250-550 ng of genomic DNA from blood. BIOMED2 TRB-A/B primer pools were used in multiplex TRB PCR. TCRdb passed the multiplex PCR reads through MiXCR, listing each CDR3 protein once. The sample holds more than 9,000 distinct CDR3 sequences; approximately 29% are singletons and the top ten take 27%. The germline V gene has CDR1 DFQATT and CDR2 SNEGSKA (reference sequence). The length of the CDR3 is 13 residues. In the case of this clonotype: Its antigen remains unidentified.

This sequence was found in a human donor who had recovered from COVID-19. This sequence joins TRBV20-1 and TRBJ1-1; D not certain. The sequenced sample was blood. This chain's CDR3 is CSARREVQPEAFF. CDR3 DNA sequence: TGCAGCGCGCGGAGGGAGGTCCAGCCTGAAGCTTTCTTT.